This TCR beta chain came from a study of T cells in Graves' hyperthyroidism and ophthalmopathy. Overall study context: Sampling of peripheral blood happened at initial diagnosis, prior to any treatment.

This clonotype has more than one count but fewer than ten. Amplification of TCR beta CDR3 regions used RNA as the template. HTBI primers drove first-round RT-PCR of the TCR CDR3. TCRdb recomputed calls from the multiplex PCR reads with MiXCR, one row per CDR3 protein. The sample carries 300,000 to 350,000 distinct CDR3 sequences, roughly 15% recorded once. Uncontrolled infection, other autoimmune disease, pregnancy or lactation barred patients from enrollment. The TCR comes from a young man with Graves' hyperthyroidism. The sample taken for sequencing was blood.

Here the CDR3 reads CSARWDRARDGYTF. Here the CDR3 DNA reads TGCAGTGCTAGATGGGACAGGGCCAGGGATGGCTACACCTTC. V is TRBV20-1 and J is TRBJ1-2, with 9 bases that match TRBD1. The CDR3 is 14 amino acids. Germline values: CDR1 DFQATT, CDR2 SNEGSKA (reference sequence). The ends lost 2 bases at V and 6 bases at J; junction bases unmatched: 7.